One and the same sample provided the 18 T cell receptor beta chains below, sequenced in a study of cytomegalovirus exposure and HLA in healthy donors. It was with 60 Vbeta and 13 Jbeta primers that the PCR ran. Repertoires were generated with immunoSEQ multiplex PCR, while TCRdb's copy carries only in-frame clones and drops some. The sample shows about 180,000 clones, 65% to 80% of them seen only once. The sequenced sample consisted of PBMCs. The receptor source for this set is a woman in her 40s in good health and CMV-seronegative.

CDR3 amino acids: CASSQATSGGINEQFF. In nucleotides, the CDR3 is TGCGCCAGCAGCCAAGCGACCAGCGGGGGAATCAATGAGCAGTTCTTC. The rearrangement joins TRBV4-1 to TRBJ2-1; 8 positions match TRBD2. V dropped 1 base and J dropped 6; count of bases not matched to a gene: 8. This CDR3 contains 16 residues. CDR1 is MGHRA and CDR2 is YSYEKL in the germline V gene.

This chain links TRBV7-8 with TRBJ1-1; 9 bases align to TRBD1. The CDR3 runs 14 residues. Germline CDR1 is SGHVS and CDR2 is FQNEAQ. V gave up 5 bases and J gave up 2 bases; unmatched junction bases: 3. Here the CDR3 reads CASSVDRGNTEAFF. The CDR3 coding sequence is TGTGCCAGCAGCGTGGACAGGGGAAACACTGAAGCTTTCTTT.

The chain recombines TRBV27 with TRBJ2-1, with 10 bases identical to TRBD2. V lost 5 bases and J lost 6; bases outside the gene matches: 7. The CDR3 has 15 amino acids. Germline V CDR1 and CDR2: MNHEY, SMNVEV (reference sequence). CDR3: CASSPWSGRANEQFF. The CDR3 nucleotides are TGTGCCAGCAGTCCATGGAGCGGGAGGGCCAATGAGCAGTTCTTC.

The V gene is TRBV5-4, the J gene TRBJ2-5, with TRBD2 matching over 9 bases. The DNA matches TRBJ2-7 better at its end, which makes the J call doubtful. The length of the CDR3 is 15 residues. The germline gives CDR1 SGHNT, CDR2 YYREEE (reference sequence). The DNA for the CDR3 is TGTGCCAGCAGCTTGTGGGCGGGGGGGGTCTACGAGCAGTACTTC. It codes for CASSLWAGGVYEQYF.

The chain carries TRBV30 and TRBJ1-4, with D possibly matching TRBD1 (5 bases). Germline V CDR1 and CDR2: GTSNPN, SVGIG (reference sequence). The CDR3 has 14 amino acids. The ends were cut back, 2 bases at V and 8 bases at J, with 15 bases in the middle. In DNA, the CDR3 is TGTGCCTGGAGTAGGGGCAGGGAGGGGGAAAAACTGTTTTTT. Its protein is CAWSRGREGEKLFF.

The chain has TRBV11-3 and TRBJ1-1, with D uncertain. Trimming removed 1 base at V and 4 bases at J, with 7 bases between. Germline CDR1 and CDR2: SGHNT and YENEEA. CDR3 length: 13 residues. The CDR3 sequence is CASSLAVVTEAFF. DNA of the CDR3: TGTGCCAGCAGCTTAGCGGTCGTCACTGAAGCTTTCTTT.

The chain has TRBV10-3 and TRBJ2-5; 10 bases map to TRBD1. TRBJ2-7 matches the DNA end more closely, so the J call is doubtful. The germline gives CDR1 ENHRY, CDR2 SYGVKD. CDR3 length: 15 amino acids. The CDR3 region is CAISIGQGVPYEQYF. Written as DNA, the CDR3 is TGTGCCATCAGTATAGGACAGGGGGTCCCCTACGAGCAGTACTTC.

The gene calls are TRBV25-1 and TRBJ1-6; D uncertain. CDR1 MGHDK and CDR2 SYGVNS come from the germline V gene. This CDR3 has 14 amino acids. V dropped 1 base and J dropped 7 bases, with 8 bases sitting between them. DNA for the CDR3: TGTGCCAGCAGTGAATTTCCCCTGAATTCACCCCTCCACTTT. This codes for CASSEFPLNSPLHF.

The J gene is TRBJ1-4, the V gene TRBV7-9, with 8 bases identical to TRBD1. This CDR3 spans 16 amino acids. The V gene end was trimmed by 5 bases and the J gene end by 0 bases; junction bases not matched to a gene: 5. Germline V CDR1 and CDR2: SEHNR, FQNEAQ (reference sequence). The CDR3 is CASSTRQGTTNEKLFF. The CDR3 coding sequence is TGTGCCAGCAGCACCCGACAGGGGACAACTAATGAAAAACTGTTTTTT.

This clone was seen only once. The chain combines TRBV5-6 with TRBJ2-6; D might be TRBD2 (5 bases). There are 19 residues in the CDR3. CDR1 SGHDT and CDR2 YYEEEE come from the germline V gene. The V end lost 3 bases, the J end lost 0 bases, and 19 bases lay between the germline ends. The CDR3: CASSSLRVRRSSGANVLTF. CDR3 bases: TGTGCCAGCAGCTCCTTGAGGGTGCGAAGGAGCTCTGGGGCCAACGTCCTGACTTTC.

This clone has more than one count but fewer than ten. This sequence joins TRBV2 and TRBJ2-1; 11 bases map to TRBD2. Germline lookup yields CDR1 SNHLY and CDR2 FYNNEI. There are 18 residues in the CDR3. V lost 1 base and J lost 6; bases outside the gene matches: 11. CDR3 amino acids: CASSEGLAGGFWVNEQFF. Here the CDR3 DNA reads TGTGCCAGCAGTGAAGGGCTAGCGGGGGGCTTTTGGGTCAATGAGCAGTTCTTC.

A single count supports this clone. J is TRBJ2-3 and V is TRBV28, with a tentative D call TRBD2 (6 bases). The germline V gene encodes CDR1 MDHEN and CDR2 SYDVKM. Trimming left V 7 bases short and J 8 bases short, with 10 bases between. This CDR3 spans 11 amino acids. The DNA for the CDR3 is TGTGCCAGCAACGTGGAGGGTACGCAGTATTTT. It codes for CASNVEGTQYF.

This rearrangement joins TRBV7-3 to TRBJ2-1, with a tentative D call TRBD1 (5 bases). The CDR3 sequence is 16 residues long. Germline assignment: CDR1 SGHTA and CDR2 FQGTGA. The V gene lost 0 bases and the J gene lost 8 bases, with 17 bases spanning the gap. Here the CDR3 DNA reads TGTGCCAGCAGCTTAACGTTCGGGCAGGGCAGGGATGAGCAGTTCTTC. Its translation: CASSLTFGQGRDEQFF.

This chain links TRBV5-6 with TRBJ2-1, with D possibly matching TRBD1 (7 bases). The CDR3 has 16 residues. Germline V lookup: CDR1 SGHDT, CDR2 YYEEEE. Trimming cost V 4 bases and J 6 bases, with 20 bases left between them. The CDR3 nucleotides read TGTGCCAGCAGCCCCTGGAGGGGGCGTTGGGTCAATGAGCAGTTCTTC. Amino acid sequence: CASSPWRGRWVNEQFF.

The CDR3 is CASSFRLSSYEQYF. DNA for the CDR3: TGTGCCAGCAGCTTTCGACTGAGCTCCTACGAGCAGTACTTC. The chain recombines TRBV11-3 with TRBJ2-7; no firm D call. This CDR3 comprises 14 residues. V was shortened by 3 bases and J by 0 bases, with 9 bases between the two germline ends. Germline values: CDR1 SGHNT, CDR2 YENEEA. The complete variable domain, with remaining parts taken from reference TRBV11-3 and TRBJ2-7, reads EAGVVQSPRYKIIEKKQPVAFWCNPISGHNTLYWYLQNLGQGPELLIRYENEEAVDDSQLPKDRFSAERLKGVDSTLKIQPAELGDSAVYLCASSFRLSSYEQYFGPGTRLTVT.

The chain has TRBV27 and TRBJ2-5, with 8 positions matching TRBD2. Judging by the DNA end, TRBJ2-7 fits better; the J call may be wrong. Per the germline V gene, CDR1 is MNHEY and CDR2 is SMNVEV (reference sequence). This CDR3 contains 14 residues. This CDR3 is CASRGLGSSYEQYF. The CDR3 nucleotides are TGTGCCAGCAGGGGACTAGGGAGCTCCTACGAGCAGTACTTC.

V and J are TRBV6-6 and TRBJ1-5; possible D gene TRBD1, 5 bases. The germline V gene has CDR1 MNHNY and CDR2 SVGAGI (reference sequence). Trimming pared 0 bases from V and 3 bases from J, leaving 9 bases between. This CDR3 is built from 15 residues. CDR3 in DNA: TGTGCCAGCAGTTACTCAGGGGTTTACAATCAGCCCCAGCATTTT. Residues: CASSYSGVYNQPQHF.

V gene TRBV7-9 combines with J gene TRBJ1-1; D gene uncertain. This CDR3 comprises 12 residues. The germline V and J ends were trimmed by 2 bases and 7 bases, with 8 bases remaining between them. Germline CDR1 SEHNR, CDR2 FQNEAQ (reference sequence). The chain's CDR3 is CASSLNPGEAFF. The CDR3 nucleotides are TGTGCCAGCAGCTTAAATCCAGGTGAAGCTTTCTTT.